This T cell receptor (beta chain) was recovered during a study of cytomegalovirus exposure and HLA in healthy donors (dated by TCRdb to 2016 to 2017). With respect to the entire study: According to a later analysis, the 120 or so validation repertoires were produced on the same platform as the approximately 610 repertoires of the first cohort. The aim of the study was to test whether cataloging public T cell receptors could identify signatures of past pathogen exposure. A separate validation cohort of roughly 130 different subjects was used in addition to the roughly 720-subject first cohort. High-throughput TCR immunosequencing, statistical association of individual TCRs with disease status, and machine learning were combined to predict cytomegalovirus infection status.

V is cut by 0 bases and J by 10 bases, and the space between the germline ends is 4 bases. The CDR1 and CDR2 encoded by the germline V gene are MNHEY and SVGAGI. The CDR3 starts with the cysteine, ends with the phenylalanine, and has 11 residues. The only DNA kept is the CDR3, 33 bases in frame from the first base. Separate from the approximately 700-subject first cohort, the validation cohort of 90 to 150 subjects was the group to which the donors belonged. Here is what the overall study found, with its caveats: It was suggested by the authors that the approach could potentially be generalized to other disease states and immunological phenotypes. Cytomegalovirus status was reported to be diagnosed by the classifier with high specificity and sensitivity in both the original and validation cohorts. The study listed around 160 TCR beta chains as associated with cytomegalovirus. A later analysis found that TCRs clustered in the first cohort also tended to co-occur in the 110 or so validation repertoires, with approximately 94% of cluster scores above 0. A later analysis lacked HLA typing for the validation cohort, so it scored co-occurrence in that cohort across all 110 or so repertoires. Across donors, most TCR sequences were observed very rarely, whereas some public TCRs were present in many individuals. A few of the identified cytomegalovirus-associated TCR beta chains were confirmed in vitro to be specific for cytomegalovirus antigens.

A note on this clone: The antigen it recognizes is unknown. No quality values exist for individual bases; no much larger clone is one base distant.

Library prep was done by the immunoSEQ multiplex PCR assay. On the authors' methods: A statistical classification framework was built to diagnose cytomegalovirus status from the catalog of TCR beta chain sequences. TCRdb re-hosts the immuneACCESS table, in-frame sequences only. Its copies lack some clones; in the studies checked, an unresolved V gene accounts for under half of them, and the cause for the rest is not known. V, J and clone size were drawn from that table, and D and trimming were deduced from the DNA. Within this sample are a few hundred thousand clones, with 88% of them counted one time only. The leading ten clones occupy about 2.9% of the sample.

This sequence was found in a woman under 30 in good health and CMV-seronegative. The V and J segments used are TRBV6-5 and TRBJ2-1; the D gene lacks a confident call. Sequencing was performed on PBMCs. The encoded CDR3 is CASSYSAEQFF. The DNA sequence reads TGTGCCAGCAGTTACTCGGCCGAGCAGTTCTTC.